This entry lists 10 T cell receptor beta chains sequenced from one sample in a study of T cell clonality in common variable immunodeficiency. Here immunoSEQ multiplex PCR was the method, and the copy in TCRdb shows in-frame clones only, minus some. The profile covers approximately 58,000 clones, none occurring a single time. Source material: peripheral blood mononuclear cells. Receptor source: a person aged 18-70 years in good health.

Remarks on this clone: Coverage ceases 3 residues before the CDR3 finishes, and the germline J gene fills in the end. This rearrangement joins TRBV11-3 to TRBJ1-1; D call uncertain. V was clipped by 5 bases and J by 4 bases, with 14 bases between them. This CDR3 comprises 14 residues. The germline V gene has CDR1 SGHNT and CDR2 YENEEA. CDR3 bases read: TGTGCCAGCAGCCCCGATTCTAGTTCCACTGAA. This gives the protein CASSPDSSSTE. The complete CDR3 reads CASSPDSSSTEAFF.

This clone was counted many times. The sequenced fragment ends 3 residues before the CDR3 boundary, so the rest is inferred from the germline J gene. V usage is TRBV13 and J usage is TRBJ2-7; D ambiguous. The CDR3 totals 12 residues. Deletions cut 2 bases from V and 1 base from J, with 3 bases between. Germline CDR1 is PRHDT and CDR2 is FYEKMQ (reference sequence). Incomplete CDR3 DNA: TGTGCCAGCAGCTTAAGGTCCTACGAG. It specifies CASSLRSYE. In full, the CDR3 reads CASSLRSYEQYF.

This clone showed up many times. The missing CDR3 end, 3 residues past where the read stops, is filled in from the germline J gene. The gene calls are TRBV12-3 or TRBV12-4 and TRBJ2-7, with TRBD1 matching 7 bases. V shed 3 bases and J 0 bases; nucleotides not matched to a gene: 2. The CDR3 totals 14 residues. The part of the CDR3 DNA that was read is TGTGCCAGCAGTTTGGACAGGCACTCCTACGAG. It is translated as CASSLDRHSYE. The full-length CDR3 reads as CASSLDRHSYEQYF.

This clone was counted ten times or more. The read stops 3 residues short of the end of the CDR3; the missing end is completed from the germline J gene. V usage is TRBV28 and J usage is TRBJ1-4, with D unresolved. Germline V gene lookup returns CDR1 MDHEN and CDR2 SYDVKM. Between the trimmed V and J ends, which lost 1 base and 0 bases, there was a span of 12 bases. This CDR3 has 17 residues. The DNA read from the CDR3 is TGTGCCAGCAGTTTATCCCCCTACTTAGCAACTAATGAAAAA. Translated: CASSLSPYLATNEK. The entire CDR3 protein reads CASSLSPYLATNEKLFF.

This clone was recorded at least ten times. Read coverage stops 3 residues before the CDR3 terminus; the germline J gene supplies the remainder. The chain recombines TRBV5-5 with TRBJ1-5, with a possible D match to TRBD1 (5 bases). CDR1 SGHKS and CDR2 YYEKEE come from the germline V gene (reference sequence). CDR3 length equals 15 residues. Deletions cut 1 base from V and 5 bases from J, with 13 bases between. CDR3 sequence: CASSLWQGYDQPQHF. CDR3 bases read: TGTGCCAGCAGCTTGTGGCAGGGTTACGATCAGCCC.

This clone was seen repeatedly, ten times or more. The missing CDR3 end, 3 residues past where the read stops, is filled in from the germline J gene. V usage is TRBV20-1 and J usage is TRBJ2-3; a possible D gene is TRBD2 (6 bases). This CDR3 is 17 amino acids long. The germline V gene has CDR1 DFQATT and CDR2 SNEGSKA (reference sequence). The V gene lost 0 bases and the J gene lost 0 bases, with 16 bases spanning the gap. CDR3 bases read: TGCAGTGCTAGAGATCGTCTAGCCGGGACTAGCACAGATACG. Amino acid sequence: CSARDRLAGTSTDT. The complete CDR3 reads CSARDRLAGTSTDTQYF.

The sample holds many counts of this clone. The CDR3 goes on 3 residues after the read ends, and that part is filled in from the germline J gene. The chain uses TRBV19 and TRBJ1-4; TRBD1 matches 7 bases. CDR1 and CDR2 from the germline V gene are LNHDA and SQIVND (reference sequence). This CDR3 is built from 15 residues. Germline trimming cut 5 bases from V and 5 bases from J; bases unmatched to any gene: 8. Partial CDR3 DNA: TGTGCCAGTAGTGCCCTTGACAGGGTCAATGAAAAA. Translation: CASSALDRVNEK. The entire CDR3 protein reads CASSALDRVNEKLFF.

Many counts were recorded for this clone. The read gets to within 3 residues of the CDR3 end, and the germline J gene fills in the rest. The V gene is TRBV7-7, the J gene TRBJ2-5; perhaps TRBD1 as D (6 bases). The germline V gene encodes CDR1 SSHAT and CDR2 FNYEAQ (reference sequence). This CDR3 contains 16 residues. V shed 1 base and J shed 5 bases, with 17 bases lying between them. The part of the CDR3 DNA that was read is TGTGCCAGCAGCTTAGGGAGGCTGGTGGGGGCCGAGACC. Protein product: CASSLGRLVGAET. The whole CDR3 sequence is CASSLGRLVGAETQYF.

There are many counts of this clone. From the germline J gene comes the end of the CDR3, since the read stops 3 residues before it. The V gene is TRBV20-1, the J gene TRBJ2-1, with 11 bases that match TRBD2. The germline gives CDR1 DFQATT, CDR2 SNEGSKA (reference sequence). This CDR3 region has 14 residues. The V and J ends lost 8 bases and 8 bases, in that order; junction bases with no gene match: 11. The part of the CDR3 DNA that was read is TGCAGTTCACTACTAGCGGGAGTTAGCTATGAG. Protein sequence: CSSLLAGVSYE. The whole CDR3 protein reads CSSLLAGVSYEQFF.

This clone was seen ten or more times. Coverage ceases 3 residues before the CDR3 finishes, and the germline J gene fills in the end. The chain employs TRBV20-1 and TRBJ1-1; weak D call: TRBD1 (5 bases). The CDR3 contains 15 residues. In germline, CDR1 is DFQATT, CDR2 SNEGSKA (reference sequence). CDR3: CSATTSGLKASEAFF. CDR3 DNA, as far as it was read: TGCAGTGCTACTACTTCGGGACTTAAGGCTTCCGAA.